This T cell receptor (beta chain) comes out of a study of blood T cell repertoires in COVID-19. Profiled with immunoSEQ multiplex PCR; TCRdb holds only in-frame clones, not every one. The sample has about 140,000 clones; less than 80% are singletons. This CDR3 is built from 14 residues. The germline CDR1 and CDR2 sequences are SGHNT and YYREEE (reference sequence). V lost 4 bases to trimming and J lost 1 base; unmatched junction nucleotides: 1. Sequenced sample: peripheral blood. The receptor was isolated from a woman over 75 with active or convalescent COVID-19. The chain joins TRBV5-4 to TRBJ2-5; 10 bases map to TRBD2. In DNA form, the CDR3 reads TGTGCCAGCAGCCTAGCGGGGGTCCAAGAGACCCAGTACTTC. Encoded protein: CASSLAGVQETQYF.